The source of this T cell receptor (beta chain) is a study of Ad26.COV2.S vaccination and SARS-CoV-2 variants. Study as a whole: Donor got 5x10^10 or 1x10^11 viral particles of Ad26.COV2.S.

Only in-frame clones appear in the TCRdb table, and some are missing; sequencing was by immunoSEQ multiplex PCR. The data contain fewer than 500,000 clones, 89% of them singletons. Study observations and caveats: Vaccine and placebo groups showed comparable non-spike TCR breadth. Using TCR breadth and depth analyses may have led to underestimated total T cell responses.

Germline assignment: CDR1 SGHVS and CDR2 FNYEAQ. V dropped 3 bases and J dropped 5 bases, with 13 bases sitting between them. The length of the CDR3 is 15 residues. The treatment was: around 19 received Ad26.COV2.S at low or high dose, single or two shots; five or six received placebo; per-sample allocation not given. Sampling was done on day 63 after the first vaccine or placebo injection. The donor's status was that of an adult aged 18-55 years in Boston. With respect to this clone: Its antigen remains unknown.

The receptor comes from a person between 18 and 65 years old who received the Ad26.COV2.S COVID-19 vaccine or a placebo. The rearrangement uses TRBV7-6 and TRBJ2-2; D call uncertain. The input for sequencing was peripheral blood, taken in a trial of Ad26.COV2.S vaccine versus placebo. CDR3 residues: CASSLSSTRTGELFF. For the CDR3, the DNA is TGTGCCAGCAGCTTGAGTAGCACGCGGACCGGGGAGCTGTTTTTT.